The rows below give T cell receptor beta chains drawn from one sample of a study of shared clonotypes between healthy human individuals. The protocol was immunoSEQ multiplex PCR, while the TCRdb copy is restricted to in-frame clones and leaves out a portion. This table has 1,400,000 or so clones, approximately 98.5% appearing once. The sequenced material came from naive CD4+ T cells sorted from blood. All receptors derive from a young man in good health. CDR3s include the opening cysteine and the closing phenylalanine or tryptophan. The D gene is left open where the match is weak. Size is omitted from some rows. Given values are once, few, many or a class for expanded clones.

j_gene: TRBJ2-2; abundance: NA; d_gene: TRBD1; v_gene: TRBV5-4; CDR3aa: CASSRDRVGNTGELFF; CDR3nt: TGTGCCAGCAGCCGTGACAGGGTGGGGAACACCGGGGAGCTGTTTTTT
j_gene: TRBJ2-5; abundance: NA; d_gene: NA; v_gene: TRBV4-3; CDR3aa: CASSRGLQETQYF; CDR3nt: TGCGCCAGCTCCCGGGGGTTACAAGAGACCCAGTACTTC
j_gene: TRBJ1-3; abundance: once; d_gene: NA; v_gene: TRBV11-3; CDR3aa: CASSFPRWNSGNTIYF; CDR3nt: TGTGCCAGCAGCTTTCCCAGGTGGAACTCTGGAAACACCATATATTTT
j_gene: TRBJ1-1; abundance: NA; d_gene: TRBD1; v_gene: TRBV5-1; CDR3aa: CASSLVRQGANTEAFF; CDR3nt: TGCGCCAGCAGCTTGGTGAGGCAGGGGGCCAACACTGAAGCTTTCTTT
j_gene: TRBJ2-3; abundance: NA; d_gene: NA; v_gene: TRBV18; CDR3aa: CASSPPFSGAPSRRTDTQYF; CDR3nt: TGTGCCAGCTCACCACCTTTTTCGGGGGCGCCCAGTAGGCGCACAGATACGCAGTATTTT
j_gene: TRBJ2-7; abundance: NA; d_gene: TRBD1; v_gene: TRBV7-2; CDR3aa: CASSRAGGGSYEQYF; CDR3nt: TGTGCCAGCAGCCGAGCAGGGGGCGGCTCCTACGAGCAGTACTTC
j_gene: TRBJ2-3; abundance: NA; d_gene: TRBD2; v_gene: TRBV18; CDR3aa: CASSPPGGRALNTQYF; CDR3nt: TGTGCCAGCTCACCACCCGGCGGGAGGGCCCTAAATACGCAGTATTTT
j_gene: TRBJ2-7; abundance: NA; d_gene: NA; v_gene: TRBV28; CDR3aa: CASSASGGYEQYF; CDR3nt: TGTGCCAGCAGTGCCTCCGGCGGCTACGAGCAGTACTTC
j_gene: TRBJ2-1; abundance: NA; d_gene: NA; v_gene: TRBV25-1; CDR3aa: CASSEYPKVNEQFF; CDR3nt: TGTGCCAGCAGTGAATACCCAAAGGTTAATGAGCAGTTCTTC
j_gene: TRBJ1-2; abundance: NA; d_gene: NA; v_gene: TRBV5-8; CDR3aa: CATPGTGRFNYGYTF; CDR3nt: TGTGCCACCCCCGGAACAGGGAGGTTTAACTATGGCTACACCTTC
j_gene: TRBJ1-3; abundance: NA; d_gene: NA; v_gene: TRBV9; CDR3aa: CASSVEGVTGNTIYF; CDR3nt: TGTGCCAGCAGCGTAGAAGGGGTAACTGGAAACACCATATATTTT
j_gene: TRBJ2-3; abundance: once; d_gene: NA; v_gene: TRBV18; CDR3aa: CASSISADTQYF; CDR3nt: TGTGCCAGCTCCATCAGCGCAGATACGCAGTATTTT
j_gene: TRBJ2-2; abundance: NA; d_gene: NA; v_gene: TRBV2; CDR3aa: CASSEYVLGTGGGELFF; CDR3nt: TGTGCCAGCAGTGAATACGTTTTGGGGACCGGCGGCGGGGAGCTGTTTTTT
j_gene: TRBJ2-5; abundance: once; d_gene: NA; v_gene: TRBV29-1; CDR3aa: CSARGSEETQYF; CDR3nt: TGCAGCGCACGCGGGTCCGAAGAGACCCAGTACTTC
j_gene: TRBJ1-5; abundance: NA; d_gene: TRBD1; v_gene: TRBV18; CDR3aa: CASSLQRQGRGPQHF; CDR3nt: TGTGCCAGCTCTTTACAACGACAGGGTCGTGGACCCCAGCATTTT
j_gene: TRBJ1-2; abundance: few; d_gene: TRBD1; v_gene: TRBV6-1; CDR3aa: CASRVQTGIIGGYTF; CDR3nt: TGTGCCAGCAGGGTCCAGACAGGGATTATCGGCGGCTACACCTTC
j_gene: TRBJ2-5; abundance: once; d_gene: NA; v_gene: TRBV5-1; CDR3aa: CASSGPTGTRETQYF; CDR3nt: TGCGCCAGCAGCGGGCCGACAGGGACTCGAGAGACCCAGTACTTC
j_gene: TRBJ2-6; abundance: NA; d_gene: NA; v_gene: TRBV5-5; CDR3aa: CASSLGVPGANVLTF; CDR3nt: TGTGCCAGCAGCCTAGGGGTCCCCGGGGCCAACGTCCTGACTTTC
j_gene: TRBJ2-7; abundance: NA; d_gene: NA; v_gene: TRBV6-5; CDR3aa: CASRSQVGSEQYF; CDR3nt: TGTGCCAGCAGATCTCAGGTCGGATCCGAGCAGTACTTC
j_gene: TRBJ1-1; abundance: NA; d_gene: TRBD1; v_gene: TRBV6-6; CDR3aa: CASSFPRGTEAFF; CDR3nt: TGTGCCAGCAGTTTCCCCAGGGGGACTGAAGCTTTCTTT
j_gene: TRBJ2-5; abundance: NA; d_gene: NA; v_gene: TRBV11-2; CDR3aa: CASSSGLFYLSKETQYF; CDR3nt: TGTGCCAGCAGCTCCGGGTTATTTTATTTGTCTAAAGAGACCCAGTACTTC
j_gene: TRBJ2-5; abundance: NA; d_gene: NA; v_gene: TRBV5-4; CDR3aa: CASSSLKGPATQYF; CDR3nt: TGTGCCAGCAGCTCCTTGAAGGGTCCAGCGACCCAGTACTTC
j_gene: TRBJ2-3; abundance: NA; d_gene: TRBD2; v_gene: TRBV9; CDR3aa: CASSVAGGRAGTDTQYF; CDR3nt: TGTGCCAGCAGCGTAGCGGGCGGGAGGGCGGGCACAGATACGCAGTATTTT
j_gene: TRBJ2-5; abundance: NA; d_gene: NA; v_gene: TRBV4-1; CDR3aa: CASSLSGTGQETQYF; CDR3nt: TGCGCCAGCAGCCTTTCAGGGACCGGCCAAGAGACCCAGTACTTC
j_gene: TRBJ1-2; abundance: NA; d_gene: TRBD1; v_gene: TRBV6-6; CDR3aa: CASSYSGDRSNYGYTF; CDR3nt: TGTGCCAGCAGTTACTCGGGGGACAGGAGTAACTATGGCTACACCTTC
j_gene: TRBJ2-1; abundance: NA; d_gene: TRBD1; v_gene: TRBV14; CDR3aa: CASTGQGAGDEQFF; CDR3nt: TGTGCCAGCACGGGACAGGGGGCTGGGGATGAGCAGTTCTTC
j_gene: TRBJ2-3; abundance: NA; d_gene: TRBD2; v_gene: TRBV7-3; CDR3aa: CATSRGPSGTRTDTQYF; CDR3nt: TGTGCCACCTCGAGGGGGCCTAGCGGGACCCGCACAGATACGCAGTATTTT
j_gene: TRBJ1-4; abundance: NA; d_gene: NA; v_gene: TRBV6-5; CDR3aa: CASGAAGEKLFF; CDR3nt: TGTGCCAGCGGGGCGGCGGGTGAAAAACTGTTTTTT
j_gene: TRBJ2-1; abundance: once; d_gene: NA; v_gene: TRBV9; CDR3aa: CASSPRGASHYNEQFF; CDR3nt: TGTGCCAGCAGCCCCCGCGGAGCGAGCCACTACAATGAGCAGTTCTTC
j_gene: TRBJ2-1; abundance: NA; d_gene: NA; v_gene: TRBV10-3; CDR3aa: CAISPWGAGEGNEQFF; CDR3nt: TGTGCCATCAGCCCCTGGGGGGCGGGAGAGGGCAATGAGCAGTTCTTC
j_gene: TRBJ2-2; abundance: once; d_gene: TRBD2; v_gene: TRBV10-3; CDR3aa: CAISEPASGSSVGELFF; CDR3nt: TGTGCCATCAGTGAGCCCGCTAGCGGGAGTTCGGTCGGGGAGCTGTTTTTT